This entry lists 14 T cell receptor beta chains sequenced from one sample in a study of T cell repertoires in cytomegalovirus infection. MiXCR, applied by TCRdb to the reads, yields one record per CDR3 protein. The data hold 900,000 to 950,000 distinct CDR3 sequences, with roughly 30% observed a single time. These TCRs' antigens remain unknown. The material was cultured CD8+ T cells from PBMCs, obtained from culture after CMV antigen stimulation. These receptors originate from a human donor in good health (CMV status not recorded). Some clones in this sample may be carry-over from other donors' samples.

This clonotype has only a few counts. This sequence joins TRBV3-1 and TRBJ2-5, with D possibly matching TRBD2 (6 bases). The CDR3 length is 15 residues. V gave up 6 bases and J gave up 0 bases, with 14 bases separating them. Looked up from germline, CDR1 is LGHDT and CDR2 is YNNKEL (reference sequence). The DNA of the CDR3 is TGTGCCAGCAGTGTCGATTCGGGGGACCAAGAGACCCAGTACTTC. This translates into CASSVDSGDQETQYF.

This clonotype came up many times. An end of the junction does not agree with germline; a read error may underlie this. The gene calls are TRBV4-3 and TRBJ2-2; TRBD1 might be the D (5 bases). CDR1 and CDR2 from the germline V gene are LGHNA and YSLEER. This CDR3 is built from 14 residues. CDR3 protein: CASSQDSYTGELFF. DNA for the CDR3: TGTGCCAGCAGCCAAGACAGTTACACCGGGGAGCTGTTTTTT.

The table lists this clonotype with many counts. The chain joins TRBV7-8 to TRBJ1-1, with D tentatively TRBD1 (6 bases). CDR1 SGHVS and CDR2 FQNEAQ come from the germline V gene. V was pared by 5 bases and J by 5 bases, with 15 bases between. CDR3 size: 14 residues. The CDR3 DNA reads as TGTGCCAGCAGCCGGACAGTAAGGACGACTGAAGCTTTCTTT. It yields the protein CASSRTVRTTEAFF.

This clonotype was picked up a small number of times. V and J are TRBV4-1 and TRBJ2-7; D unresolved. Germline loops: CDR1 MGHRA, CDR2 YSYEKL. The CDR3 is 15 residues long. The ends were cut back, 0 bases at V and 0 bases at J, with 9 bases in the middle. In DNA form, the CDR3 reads TGCGCCAGCAGCCAAGACATCGGCGGCTCCTACGAGCAGTACTTC. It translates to CASSQDIGGSYEQYF.

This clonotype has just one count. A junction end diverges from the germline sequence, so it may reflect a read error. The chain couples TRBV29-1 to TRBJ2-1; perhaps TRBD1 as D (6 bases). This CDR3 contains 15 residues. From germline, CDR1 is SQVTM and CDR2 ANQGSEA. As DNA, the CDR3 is TGCAGCATTGAAGGGACATCTCACTCCTACAATGAGCAGTTCTTC. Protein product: CSIEGTSHSYNEQFF.

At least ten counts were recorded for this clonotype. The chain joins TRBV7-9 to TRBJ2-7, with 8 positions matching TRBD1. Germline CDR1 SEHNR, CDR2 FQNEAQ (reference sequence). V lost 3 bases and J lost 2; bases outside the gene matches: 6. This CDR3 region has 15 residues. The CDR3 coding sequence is TGTGCCAGCAGCTTTGGGACAGGCGGCACCTACGAGCAGTACGTC. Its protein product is CASSFGTGGTYEQYV.

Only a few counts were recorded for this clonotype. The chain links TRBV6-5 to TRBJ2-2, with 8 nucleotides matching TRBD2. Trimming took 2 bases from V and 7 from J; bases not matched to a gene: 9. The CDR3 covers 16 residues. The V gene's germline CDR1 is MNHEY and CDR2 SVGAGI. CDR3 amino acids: CASSYPRGGRNGELFF. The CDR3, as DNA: TGTGCCAGCAGTTACCCTCGGGGGGGCCGTAACGGGGAGCTGTTTTTT.

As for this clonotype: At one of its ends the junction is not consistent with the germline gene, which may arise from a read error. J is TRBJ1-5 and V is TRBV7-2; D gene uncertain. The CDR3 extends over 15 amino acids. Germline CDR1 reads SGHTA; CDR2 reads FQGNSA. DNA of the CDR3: TGTGCCAGCGGCTTATGGGTCCAGGTCGGCCAGCCCCAGCATTTT. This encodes CASGLWVQVGQPQHF.

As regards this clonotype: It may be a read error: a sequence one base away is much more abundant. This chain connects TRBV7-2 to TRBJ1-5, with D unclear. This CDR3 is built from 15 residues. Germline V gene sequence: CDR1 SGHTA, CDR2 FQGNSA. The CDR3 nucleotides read TGTGTCAGCAGCTTAGGAGGGTTTGGCAATCAGCCCCAGCATTTT. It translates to CVSSLGGFGNQPQHF.

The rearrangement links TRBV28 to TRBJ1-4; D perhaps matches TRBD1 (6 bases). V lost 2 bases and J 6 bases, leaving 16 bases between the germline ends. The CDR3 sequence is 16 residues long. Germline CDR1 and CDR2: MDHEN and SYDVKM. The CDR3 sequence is CASSLKGGRLDEKLFF. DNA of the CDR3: TGTGCCAGCAGTTTAAAGGGGGGCCGACTTGATGAAAAACTGTTTTTT.

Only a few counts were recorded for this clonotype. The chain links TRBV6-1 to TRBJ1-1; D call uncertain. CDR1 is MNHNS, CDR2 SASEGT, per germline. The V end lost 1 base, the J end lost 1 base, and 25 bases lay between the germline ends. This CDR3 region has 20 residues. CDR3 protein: CASSEGEPGHPLLWNTEAFF. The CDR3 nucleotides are TGTGCCAGCAGTGAAGGAGAGCCCGGGCACCCCCTTCTTTGGAACACTGAAGCTTTCTTT.

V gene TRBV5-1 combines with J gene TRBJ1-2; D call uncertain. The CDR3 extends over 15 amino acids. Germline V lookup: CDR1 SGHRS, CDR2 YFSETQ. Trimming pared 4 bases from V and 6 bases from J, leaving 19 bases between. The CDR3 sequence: CASSPWYSVRDGYTF. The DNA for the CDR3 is TGCGCCAGCAGCCCGTGGTACAGCGTTAGGGATGGCTACACCTTC.

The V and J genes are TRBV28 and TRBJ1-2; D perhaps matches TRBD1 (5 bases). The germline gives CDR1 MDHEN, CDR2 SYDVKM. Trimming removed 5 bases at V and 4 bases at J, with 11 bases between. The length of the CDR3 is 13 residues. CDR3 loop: CASSTFTGYGYTF. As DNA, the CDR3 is TGTGCCAGCAGTACCTTCACAGGCTATGGCTACACCTTC.

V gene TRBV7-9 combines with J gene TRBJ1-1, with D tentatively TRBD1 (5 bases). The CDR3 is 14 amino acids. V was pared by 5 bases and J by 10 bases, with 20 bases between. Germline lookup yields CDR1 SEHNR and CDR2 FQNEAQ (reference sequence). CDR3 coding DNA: TGTGCCAGCAGCCCGCGGGAAAGCCAGGGAGGAGCTTTCTTT. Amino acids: CASSPRESQGGAFF.